The T cell receptor beta chain described here comes from a study of T cells after yellow fever vaccination. V shed 4 bases and J shed 1 base, with 6 bases lying between them. This CDR3 is 13 amino acids long. Germline CDR1 and CDR2: SGHTA and FQGNSA. TCRdb independently ran MiXCR on the 5' RACE reads; one entry per CDR3 protein. Of hundreds of thousands of distinct CDR3 sequences listed, 15% to 20% are singletons. This clonotype was recorded a few times. This chain connects TRBV7-2 to TRBJ2-3, with no clear D. Sequences were derived from PBMCs, sampled 15 days after the yellow fever booster vaccination. This clonotype originated in a man aged 25-45 years who received the YFV17D yellow fever vaccine. The CDR3 sequence: CASSSPGTDTQYF. The CDR3 region has the DNA TGTGCCAGCAGCTCCCCGGGCACAGATACGCAGTATTTT.